Below are 2 T cell receptor beta chains sequenced from a single sample in a study of blood T cell repertoires in COVID-19. Sequencing was performed with immunoSEQ multiplex PCR; in TCRdb, only in-frame clones are kept and a portion is missing. The sample has about 170,000 clones; approximately 91% are singletons. Sequenced sample: peripheral blood. The receptors stem from a man younger than 35 with COVID-19, enrolled during active disease.

Comment on this clone: At one boundary the junction diverges from the germline segment, which might be a read error. This rearrangement joins TRBV10-3 to TRBJ1-1; D call uncertain. The CDR3 runs 17 residues. Germline V lookup: CDR1 ENHRY, CDR2 SYGVKD. The CDR3 protein is CAISESRRTRANPEAFF. DNA of the CDR3: TGTGCCATCAGTGAGTCGCGGAGGACTCGGGCGAACCCTGAAGCTTTCTTT.

The chain has TRBV7-9 and TRBJ2-7; 10 bases are a match to TRBD1. CDR1 SEHNR and CDR2 FQNEAQ come from the germline V gene (reference sequence). This CDR3 contains 14 residues. The ends lost 5 bases at V and 4 bases at J; junction bases unmatched: 5. Here the CDR3 reads CASSAGQGLYEQYF. The CDR3 DNA sequence: TGTGCCAGCAGCGCGGGACAGGGGCTGTACGAGCAGTACTTC.